These 27 T cell receptor beta chains were all obtained from the same sample, sequenced in a study of blood T cell repertoires in COVID-19. The data were produced by immunoSEQ multiplex PCR, yet TCRdb's version contains in-frame clones alone and is incomplete. Of around 200,000 clones listed, approximately 87% are singletons. The sequenced sample was peripheral blood. These receptors were collected from a woman younger than 35 who had recovered from COVID-19.

The chain carries TRBV9 and TRBJ1-2, with no clear D. The germline V gene has CDR1 SGDLS and CDR2 YYNGEE. CDR3 size: 13 residues. V was cut by 6 bases and J by 6 bases, with 15 bases left in between. CDR3 bases: TGTGCCAGCAACCATGGGAGGGAAAATGGCTACACCTTC. Amino acid sequence: CASNHGRENGYTF.

V gene TRBV7-9 combines with J gene TRBJ1-2, with D unresolved. V was trimmed by 0 bases and J by 2 bases, leaving 10 bases between them. This CDR3 has 15 residues. In germline, CDR1 is SEHNR, CDR2 FQNEAQ (reference sequence). The DNA of the CDR3 is TGTGCCAGCAGCTTAGCCCCTATCACGAACTATGGCTACACCTTC. Translating gives CASSLAPITNYGYTF.

This clone was observed a few times. This chain links TRBV9 with TRBJ2-5; TRBD2 matches at 10 bases. J lost 4 bases, V lost 3 bases, and 12 bases had no gene match. Per germline, CDR1 SGDLS and CDR2 YYNGEE. This CDR3 is 17 amino acids long. CDR3 residues: CASSASLTSGEGETQYF. The CDR3 coding sequence is TGTGCCAGCAGCGCTTCTCTCACTAGCGGGGAAGGAGAGACCCAGTACTTC.

The J gene is TRBJ2-7, the V gene TRBV19, with 10 bases that match TRBD1. This CDR3 region has 13 residues. The junction had 5 bases not matched to a gene; V was cut back by 5 bases and J by 7 bases. Germline CDR1 is LNHDA and CDR2 is SQIVND (reference sequence). The CDR3 region has the DNA TGTGCCAGTAGTCCCGGACAGGGGGGAGAGCAGTACTTC. Amino acid sequence: CASSPGQGGEQYF.

The chain combines TRBV15 with TRBJ1-1; 9 bases line up with TRBD1. This CDR3 region has 17 residues. Unmatched junction bases numbered 9, after V lost 2 bases and J lost 2 bases. The germline gives CDR1 LNHNV, CDR2 YYDKDF (reference sequence). The CDR3 DNA reads TGTGCCACCAGCAGATACCCCCGGGACAGGGAAAACACTGAAGCTTTCTTT. It encodes CATSRYPRDRENTEAFF.

The chain uses TRBV12-5 and TRBJ1-1; 7 nucleotides align to TRBD1. The germline CDR1 and CDR2 sequences are LGHNT and FRNRAP. The CDR3 covers 15 residues. J gave up 2 bases and V 6 bases, and 9 bases lay outside the gene matches. This CDR3 is CASGAWTGINTEAFF. The CDR3 DNA sequence: TGTGCTAGTGGGGCGTGGACAGGCATAAACACTGAAGCTTTCTTT.

This chain uses TRBV5-1 with TRBJ2-1, with a tentative D call TRBD2 (5 bases). Trimming removed 0 bases from V and 7 bases from J, with 8 bases in between. CDR3 length: 13 amino acids. CDR1 and CDR2 from the germline V gene are SGHRS and YFSETQ. This chain's CDR3 is CASSLDTGNEQFF. For the CDR3, the DNA is TGCGCCAGCAGCTTGGATACGGGGAATGAGCAGTTCTTC.

This chain links TRBV9 with TRBJ2-1; 9 bases align to TRBD2. The V gene's germline CDR1 is SGDLS and CDR2 YYNGEE. J lost 7 bases, V lost 4 bases, and 21 bases had no gene match. The CDR3 is 19 amino acids. In DNA, the CDR3 is TGTGCCAGCAGCCCCCTTCCTCGGAGCGGGGGGACCCCAGTGAATGAGCAGTTCTTC. Its protein product is CASSPLPRSGGTPVNEQFF.

V usage is TRBV6-2 or TRBV6-3 and J usage is TRBJ1-3, with TRBD1 as a possible D gene (5 bases). The CDR3 runs 16 residues. V was clipped by 6 bases and J by 0 bases, with 15 bases between them. The V gene's germline CDR1 is MNHEY and CDR2 SVGEGT. The CDR3: CASSPSGHSSGNTIYF. In nucleotides, the CDR3 is TGTGCCAGCAGCCCTTCCGGACATTCCTCTGGAAACACCATATATTTT.

This clone has more than one count but fewer than ten. The V and J genes are TRBV6-4 and TRBJ2-7, with 8 bases that match TRBD1. With V trimmed by 5 bases and J by 2 bases, 5 bases remained unmatched. The CDR3 extends over 14 amino acids. Looked up from germline, CDR1 is MRHNA and CDR2 is SNTAGT. The CDR3 here is CASSPDRGTYEQYF. The CDR3 coding sequence is TGTGCCAGCAGTCCAGACAGGGGCACCTACGAGCAGTACTTC.

This rearrangement joins TRBV2 to TRBJ2-7; the match to TRBD2 covers 11 bases. Per germline, CDR1 SNHLY and CDR2 FYNNEI. V was clipped by 7 bases and J by 4 bases; unmatched bases: 12. There are 16 residues in the CDR3. CDR3 region: CASIGKRGLAAYEQYF. The CDR3 region has the DNA TGTGCCAGCATCGGGAAGAGGGGACTAGCGGCTTACGAGCAGTACTTC.

This clone was observed once. CDR3 DNA: TGTGCCAGCAGCTTTCTAGCGGGGGTACCGGGCGAGCAGTACTTC. Its protein is CASSFLAGVPGEQYF. The V and J genes are TRBV5-5 and TRBJ2-7, with 10 bases that match TRBD2. Germline V lookup: CDR1 SGHKS, CDR2 YYEKEE (reference sequence). This CDR3 spans 15 amino acids. Trimming removed 2 bases from V and 6 bases from J; junction bases left unmatched: 8.

The chain employs TRBV24-1 and TRBJ1-6; TRBD1 might be the D (5 bases). Germline CDR1 is KGHDR and CDR2 is SFDVKD. The CDR3 runs to 14 residues. The germline V and J ends were trimmed by 3 bases and 9 bases, with 11 bases remaining between them. The CDR3 protein is CATSDGRASSPLHF. CDR3 in DNA: TGTGCCACCAGTGATGGCAGGGCCTCTTCACCCCTCCACTTT.

The rearrangement joins TRBV9 to TRBJ2-3; D remains ambiguous. Trimming took off 4 bases at V and 3 bases at J, with 9 bases between the two ends. Germline lookup yields CDR1 SGDLS and CDR2 YYNGEE. The length of the CDR3 is 13 residues. In DNA form, the CDR3 reads TGTGCCAGCAGCACACCGTCGACAGATACGCAGTATTTT. Its translation: CASSTPSTDTQYF.

This chain joins TRBV7-9 and TRBJ1-2; D unclear. The CDR3 totals 16 residues. Trimming removed 4 bases at V and 3 bases at J, with 18 bases between. Per the germline V gene, CDR1 is SEHNR and CDR2 is FQNEAQ (reference sequence). The CDR3 DNA reads TGTGCCAGCAGCTCCCAGCGTTACGGGGAGGACTATGGCTACACCTTC. This sequence encodes CASSSQRYGEDYGYTF.

This clone was seen a single time. The chain has TRBV5-1 and TRBJ1-1, with D uncertain. The CDR3 runs 14 residues. Germline assignment: CDR1 SGHRS and CDR2 YFSETQ. Deletions cut 2 bases from V and 0 bases from J, with 8 bases between. CDR3 loop: CASSFTVMNTEAFF. Here the CDR3 DNA reads TGCGCCAGCAGCTTCACAGTCATGAACACTGAAGCTTTCTTT.

The gene calls are TRBV12-2 and TRBJ1-5; the D segment call TRBD1 is taken from the table without a DNA check. TRBV12-2 is marked as a pseudogene. This CDR3 has 16 amino acids. The CDR3 nucleotides read TGTGCAAGTCGCCCAGTCGGGGGACAGGGGAAACAGCCCCAGCATTTT. Its protein product is CASRPVGGQGKQPQHF.

This chain joins TRBV6-2 or TRBV6-3 and TRBJ1-1, with D possibly TRBD1 on 5 matching bases. V was shortened by 0 bases and J by 3 bases, with 11 bases between the two germline ends. CDR1 and CDR2 from the germline V gene are MNHEY and SVGEGT. The CDR3 spans 15 residues. The CDR3 reads CASSYSGQVYTEAFF. Written as DNA, the CDR3 is TGTGCCAGCAGTTACTCGGGGCAGGTCTACACTGAAGCTTTCTTT.

V is TRBV7-2 and J is TRBJ1-5; TRBD1 might be the D (5 bases). The CDR3 loop spans 13 amino acids. With 5 bases removed from V and 7 bases from J, the gap between germline ends came to 12 bases. The V gene's germline CDR1 is SGHTA and CDR2 FQGNSA. Here the CDR3 DNA reads TGTGCCAGCAGCCCTACTCGACAGCAGCCCCAGCATTTT. Encoded protein: CASSPTRQQPQHF.

This clone came up once. V and J are TRBV6-5 and TRBJ2-2; a weak D match, TRBD2 (6 bases). The CDR3 is 16 amino acids. V was shortened by 0 bases and J by 1 base, with 9 bases between the two germline ends. Germline loops: CDR1 MNHEY, CDR2 SVGAGI. CDR3 nucleotide sequence: TGTGCCAGCAGTTACTCCCGGGAGATGAACACCGGGGAGCTGTTTTTT. Translation gives CASSYSREMNTGELFF.

This chain links TRBV4-1 with TRBJ1-3, with 8 bases lining up with TRBD1. The V segment lost 1 base and the J segment 2 bases; nucleotides outside the gene matches: 7. Per the germline V gene, CDR1 is MGHRA and CDR2 is YSYEKL. The CDR3 is 17 amino acids. CDR3 amino acids: CASSQVFGTGAGNTIYF. The CDR3 region has the DNA TGCGCCAGCAGCCAAGTATTCGGGACAGGCGCTGGAAACACCATATATTTT.

The V gene is TRBV11-2, the J gene TRBJ2-1, with D perhaps TRBD1 (5 bases). Per the germline V gene, CDR1 is SGHAT and CDR2 is FQNNGV. Trimming stripped 1 base from V and 2 bases from J, with 18 bases between. The CDR3 extends over 18 amino acids. CDR3 sequence reads: CASSLGRFSRGAYNEQFF. The CDR3 DNA is TGTGCCAGCAGCTTAGGAAGATTTTCTAGGGGTGCCTACAATGAGCAGTTCTTC.

The chain employs TRBV7-9 and TRBJ2-5; TRBD2 aligns across 7 bases. CDR1 is SEHNR and CDR2 is FQNEAQ in the germline V gene (reference sequence). The CDR3 consists of 16 residues. V lost 1 base to trimming and J lost 2 bases; unmatched junction nucleotides: 7. Written as DNA, the CDR3 is TGTGCCAGCAGCTTAGGACCCTCTAGCGGACAAGAGACCCAGTACTTC. Protein sequence: CASSLGPSSGQETQYF.

The V gene is TRBV7-2, the J gene TRBJ2-4; D is perhaps TRBD1 (6 bases). The CDR3 has 15 residues. Between the trimmed V and J ends, which lost 1 base and 6 bases, there was a span of 13 bases. The germline V gene encodes CDR1 SGHTA and CDR2 FQGNSA. In DNA, the CDR3 is TGTGCCAGCAGCTTAGGAACAGGGATTGCAAACATTCAGTACTTC. It codes for CASSLGTGIANIQYF.

This chain connects TRBV7-2 to TRBJ1-5; a possible D gene is TRBD1 (6 bases). The CDR3 runs to 14 residues. The germline CDR1 and CDR2 sequences are SGHTA and FQGNSA. The V end was cut by 5 bases, the J end by 3 bases, with 11 bases between. CDR3 amino acids: CASSTQGFNQPQHF. The CDR3 nucleotides read TGTGCCAGCAGCACACAGGGATTCAATCAGCCCCAGCATTTT.

The chain joins TRBV3-1 (or the pseudogene TRBV3-2) to TRBJ2-1; a weak D match, TRBD2 (6 bases). The CDR3 runs to 16 residues. Per germline, CDR1 LGHDT and CDR2 YNNKEL (reference sequence). V lost 4 bases to trimming and J lost 0 bases, with 13 bases between them. The CDR3 DNA is TGTGCCAGCAGCCCTCGCGGGGCCTCCTCCTACAATGAGCAGTTCTTC. It yields the protein CASSPRGASSYNEQFF.

The sample holds one count of this clone. This chain links TRBV15 with TRBJ1-1; D is undetermined. CDR1 and CDR2 from the germline V gene are LNHNV and YYDKDF (reference sequence). The CDR3 has 13 residues. V lost 0 bases, J lost 12 bases, and 14 bases lay in between. The CDR3 region is CATSRDGAGQSFF. The CDR3 DNA is TGTGCCACCAGCAGAGATGGTGCAGGCCAATCTTTCTTT.